The 10 T cell receptor beta chains below all came from one sample that was sequenced in a study of blood T cells in healthy people across ages. PCR was performed a second time for about 7 to 11 cycles using a sample-barcoded 5' primer and a J-beta primer mix. Each CDR3 protein is one row after TCRdb ran MiXCR on the 5' RACE reads. This sample has about 1,400,000 distinct CDR3 sequences, with roughly 45% found just once. Sequencing was done on a sample of blood. The receptors were sampled from a woman under 30 in good health.

V is TRBV9 and J is TRBJ2-3; D is undetermined. In germline, CDR1 is SGDLS, CDR2 YYNGEE. The CDR3 is 14 residues long. The V end was cut by 3 bases, the J end by 3 bases, with 11 bases between. Here the CDR3 reads CASSARGRTDTQYF. CDR3 sequence (DNA): TGTGCCAGCAGCGCTAGAGGTAGGACAGATACGCAGTATTTT.

DNA of the CDR3: TGTGCCAGCAGCCCCGAGGTTAGGACTGGGGCCAACGTCCTGACTTTC. Translation gives CASSPEVRTGANVLTF. The rearrangement uses TRBV12-3 or TRBV12-4 and TRBJ2-6; D gene unclear. V lost 6 bases, J lost 2 bases, and 14 bases lay in between. This CDR3 contains 16 residues.

In this sample, this clonotype turned up a few times. The chain carries TRBV20-1 and TRBJ2-7; a weak D match, TRBD1 (5 bases). The CDR3 contains 13 residues. V lost 5 bases to trimming and J lost 2 bases, with 13 bases between them. Germline V lookup: CDR1 DFQATT, CDR2 SNEGSKA (reference sequence). DNA for the CDR3: TGCAGTGCTCATCCTCAGGGTACCTACGAGCAGTACTTC. Translating it yields CSAHPQGTYEQYF.

The J gene is TRBJ2-7, the V gene TRBV6-5, with 8 positions matching TRBD1. J was trimmed by 4 bases and V by 2 bases; bases with no gene match: 10. The CDR3 extends over 16 amino acids. CDR1 and CDR2 (germline): MNHEY, SVGAGI. The CDR3 nucleotides read TGTGCCAGCAGTTACATAGGCGGGCAGGGGGCTTACGAGCAGTACTTC. Its translation is CASSYIGGQGAYEQYF.

This clonotype was observed a few times. The J gene is TRBJ2-1, the V gene TRBV2; TRBD2 might be the D (6 bases). This CDR3 contains 15 residues. Trimming pared 5 bases from V and 4 bases from J, leaving 15 bases between. CDR1 is SNHLY, CDR2 FYNNEI, per germline. The DNA for the CDR3 is TGTGCCAGCAGTCCACCGGGACTGGGATACAATGAGCAGTTCTTC. This codes for CASSPPGLGYNEQFF.

CDR3 sequence reads: CASSVGTDEAFF. The CDR3 DNA follows: TGTGCCAGCAGTGTAGGGACTGATGAAGCTTTCTTT. The chain is built from TRBV12-3 or TRBV12-4 and TRBJ1-1; tentative D call: TRBD1 (5 bases). Trimming removed 5 bases from V and 7 bases from J, with 11 bases in between. CDR3 length: 12 residues.

The chain links TRBV5-1 to TRBJ2-5, with no clear D. The better agreement between TRBJ2-7 and the DNA end casts doubt on the J call. Germline V gene lookup returns CDR1 SGHRS and CDR2 YFSETQ. CDR3 length equals 12 residues. The CDR3 bases are TGCGCCAGCAGCTTGGAAAGCCACGAGCAGTACTTC. Residues: CASSLESHEQYF.

The rearrangement links TRBV29-1 to TRBJ2-1; D may be TRBD1 (6 bases). The V gene lost 7 bases and the J gene lost 4 bases, with 14 bases spanning the gap. The CDR3 loop spans 13 amino acids. The germline V gene has CDR1 SQVTM and CDR2 ANQGSEA. Here the CDR3 DNA reads TGCAGCGCCCCCAGGGGTGCGTACAATGAGCAGTTCTTC. It encodes CSAPRGAYNEQFF.

The genes are TRBV7-8 and TRBJ1-5, with no clear D. CDR3 length: 14 residues. The germline V gene has CDR1 SGHVS and CDR2 FQNEAQ. The germline V and J ends were trimmed by 5 bases and 0 bases, with 8 bases remaining between them. As DNA, the CDR3 is TGTGCCAGCAGCATAGACTATAGCAATCAGCCCCAGCATTTT. Encoded protein: CASSIDYSNQPQHF.

The chain employs TRBV28 and TRBJ2-4, with TRBD2 matching over 8 bases. Near its end, the DNA agrees better with TRBJ2-7, so the J call may be wrong. This CDR3 comprises 15 residues. Germline lookup yields CDR1 MDHEN and CDR2 SYDVKM. The CDR3 here is CASSFNLAGPYEQYF. The CDR3 region has the DNA TGTGCCAGCAGTTTTAACCTAGCGGGCCCCTACGAGCAGTACTTC.